These 26 T cell receptor beta chains were all obtained from the same sample, sequenced in a study of T cell responses to AZD1222 COVID-19 vaccine. TCRdb's copy holds only in-frame clones and misses some; the assay was immunoSEQ multiplex PCR. The sample shows about 120,000 clones, just over 90% of them seen only once. The source material was peripheral blood, sampled 28 days after the second AZD1222 dose. The receptors come from an adult who received the AZD1222 COVID-19 vaccine.

As concerns this clone: Additional DNA sequences in this sample encode the identical CDR3. This chain uses TRBV9 with TRBJ2-3; the D is unclear. Deletions cut 2 bases from V and 1 base from J, with 5 bases between. Germline-derived CDR1 and CDR2 are SGDLS and YYNGEE. The CDR3 extends over 13 amino acids. The CDR3 spells CASSVGRTDTQYF. In nucleotides, the CDR3 is TGTGCCAGCAGCGTCGGACGCACAGATACGCAGTATTTT.

The chain uses TRBV6-5 and TRBJ1-5; D remains unclear. V was trimmed by 6 bases and J by 7 bases, leaving 13 bases between them. CDR1 is MNHEY, CDR2 SVGAGI, per germline. The length of the CDR3 is 13 residues. The CDR3 coding sequence is TGTGCCAGCAGGTTTGGGCTTGGCCAGCCCCAGCATTTT. Encoded protein: CASRFGLGQPQHF.

The rearrangement joins TRBV5-1 to TRBJ1-1, with D maybe TRBD1 (5 bases). The V gene's germline CDR1 is SGHRS and CDR2 YFSETQ. The CDR3 length is 13 residues. V was pared by 4 bases and J by 5 bases, with 12 bases between. This CDR3 is CASSTGRGTEAFF. The CDR3 DNA sequence: TGCGCCAGCAGCACCGGTCGGGGGACTGAAGCTTTCTTT.

CDR3 bases: TGTGCCAGCAGCTTAGGCCGGATCTACGAGCAGTACTTC. Encoded protein: CASSLGRIYEQYF. The rearrangement links TRBV7-9 to TRBJ2-7; D is uncertain. Trimming cost V 1 base and J 3 bases, with 7 bases left between them. The germline CDR1 and CDR2 sequences are SEHNR and FQNEAQ (reference sequence). The CDR3 has 13 residues.

The chain joins TRBV5-1 to TRBJ2-1, with TRBD1 matching over 10 bases. The CDR3 consists of 15 residues. Germline trimming cut 0 bases from V and 6 bases from J; bases unmatched to any gene: 3. Germline V gives CDR1 SGHRS, CDR2 YFSETQ. In DNA, the CDR3 is TGCGCCAGCAGCTTGGCGGGACAGGGGTTCAATGAGCAGTTCTTC. This encodes CASSLAGQGFNEQFF. Complete variable domain (other parts from reference TRBV5-1 and TRBJ2-1): KAGVTQTPRYLIKTRGQQVTLSCSPISGHRSVSWYQQTPGQGLQFLFEYFSETQRNKGNFPGRFSGRQFSNSRSEMNVSTLELGDSALYLCASSLAGQGFNEQFFGPGTRLTVL.

This chain uses TRBV9 with TRBJ1-6; 9 nucleotides align to TRBD1. CDR3 length equals 14 residues. Germline V gene lookup returns CDR1 SGDLS and CDR2 YYNGEE. Losses at the gene ends were 0 bases for V and 12 bases for J; bases not matched to a gene: 4. CDR3 coding DNA: TGTGCCAGCAGCGTAGTGCAGGACAGGGGACCCCTCCACTTT. It translates to CASSVVQDRGPLHF.

This chain uses TRBV12-3 or TRBV12-4 with TRBJ2-2; no definite D call. Trimming stripped 6 bases from V and 4 bases from J, with 9 bases between. The CDR3 contains 13 residues. The CDR3 here is CASRRISTGELFF. The CDR3 DNA sequence: TGTGCCAGCAGGCGGATCTCCACCGGGGAGCTGTTTTTT.

This rearrangement joins TRBV5-1 to TRBJ1-2; D uncertain. The V end was cut by 4 bases, the J end by 5 bases, with 21 bases between. CDR3 length: 16 residues. Germline V gives CDR1 SGHRS, CDR2 YFSETQ. The CDR3 protein is CASSPETTRVEYGYTF. The CDR3 nucleotides are TGCGCCAGCAGCCCCGAAACGACAAGGGTAGAGTATGGCTACACCTTC.

The rearrangement uses TRBV10-3 and TRBJ2-1; 10 positions agree with TRBD1. In germline, CDR1 is ENHRY, CDR2 SYGVKD. This CDR3 region has 15 residues. The V and J ends lost 8 bases and 8 bases, in that order; junction bases with no gene match: 12. The CDR3 here is CAIRRGDRGDDEQFF. DNA of the CDR3: TGTGCCATCCGCCGCGGGGACAGGGGAGATGATGAGCAGTTCTTC.

The V gene is TRBV6-6, the J gene TRBJ1-5; TRBD1 matches 10 bases. Trimming took 7 bases from V and 4 from J; bases not matched to a gene: 4. The CDR3 spans 14 residues. CDR1 is MNHNY and CDR2 is SVGAGI in the germline V gene (reference sequence). CDR3 DNA: TGTGCCAGCATGGGACAGGGGTTTAATCAGCCCCAGCATTTT. It yields the protein CASMGQGFNQPQHF.

The chain recombines TRBV19 with TRBJ2-1; 10 nucleotides agree with TRBD2. The CDR3 is made up of 12 amino acids. With V trimmed by 5 bases and J by 12 bases, 4 bases remained unmatched. Germline loops: CDR1 LNHDA, CDR2 SQIVND (reference sequence). The CDR3 spells CASSAIAGGQFF. CDR3 in DNA: TGTGCCAGTAGTGCCATAGCGGGGGGGCAGTTCTTC.

The rearrangement links TRBV12-3 or TRBV12-4 to TRBJ2-5; a weak D match, TRBD2 (5 bases). V lost 3 bases, J lost 5 bases, and 7 bases lay in between. The CDR3 spans 12 residues. CDR3 nucleotide sequence: TGTGCCAGCAGTTTTACGGGGGAGACCCAGTACTTC. Its protein product is CASSFTGETQYF.

The V call is TRBV18, the J call TRBJ1-2, with D hard to call. Germline assignment: CDR1 KGHSH and CDR2 LQKENI. This CDR3 is 13 amino acids long. V lost 3 bases and J lost 6, with 11 bases in between. The CDR3 DNA reads TGTGCCAGCTCACCGCCGGTCGAGGATGGCTACACCTTC. Translation: CASSPPVEDGYTF.

The chain uses TRBV30 and TRBJ1-4; no clear D. This CDR3 spans 13 amino acids. V was cut by 2 bases and J by 4 bases, with 8 bases left in between. Germline V gives CDR1 GTSNPN, CDR2 SVGIG (reference sequence). The CDR3 here is CAWSWWNNEKLFF. The CDR3 DNA sequence: TGTGCCTGGAGTTGGTGGAATAATGAAAAACTGTTTTTT.

This chain joins TRBV5-5 and TRBJ2-3; D uncertain. V lost 0 bases and J lost 0, with 11 bases in between. This CDR3 is 16 amino acids long. Germline V gene data show CDR1 as SGHKS and CDR2 as YYEKEE (reference sequence). The CDR3 bases are TGTGCCAGCAGCTTGGAGGCGTGGGCTAGCACAGATACGCAGTATTTT. Its translation: CASSLEAWASTDTQYF.

The chain joins TRBV9 to TRBJ1-6, with 9 bases fitting TRBD1. With 3 bases clipped from V and 9 bases from J, the junction kept 19 bases outside the gene matches. The CDR3 loop spans 19 amino acids. Germline V gene data show CDR1 as SGDLS and CDR2 as YYNGEE. CDR3 residues: CASSETRGGTGRFGSPLHF. In DNA form, the CDR3 reads TGTGCCAGCAGCGAGACCCGCGGAGGGACAGGGAGGTTTGGTTCACCCCTCCACTTT. Drawing the rest from reference TRBV9 and TRBJ1-6, the complete variable domain is DSGVTQTPKHLITATGQRVTLRCSPRSGDLSVYWYQQSLDQGLQFLIQYYNGEERAKGNILERFSAQQFPDLHSELNLSSLELGDSALYFCASSETRGGTGRFGSPLHFGNGTRLTVT.

This sequence joins TRBV7-9 and TRBJ2-7; TRBD2 matches at 9 bases. The V segment lost 3 bases and the J segment 4 bases; nucleotides outside the gene matches: 4. The CDR3 consists of 14 residues. Germline V gives CDR1 SEHNR, CDR2 FQNEAQ (reference sequence). The CDR3 sequence: CASSLRGGPYEQYF. The CDR3 DNA follows: TGTGCCAGCAGCTTGCGGGGGGGTCCGTACGAGCAGTACTTC.

The chain combines TRBV7-9 with TRBJ2-1; the D call may be TRBD1 or TRBD2 (5 bases each). From germline, CDR1 is SEHNR and CDR2 FQNEAQ (reference sequence). This CDR3 is built from 13 residues. Trimming shortened V by 1 base and J by 10 bases, and 11 bases separated the two germline ends. The CDR3 reads CASSLVRGEEQFF. CDR3 sequence (DNA): TGTGCCAGCAGCTTAGTCCGAGGGGAAGAGCAGTTCTTC. Full variable domain (missing parts from reference TRBV7-9 and TRBJ2-1): DTGVSQNPRHKITKRGQNVTFRCDPISEHNRLYWYRQTLGQGPEFLTYFQNEAQLEKSRLLSDRFSAERPKGSFSTLEIQRTEQGDSAMYLCASSLVRGEEQFFGPGTRLTVL.

The chain employs TRBV18 and TRBJ2-5; D remains unclear. This CDR3 has 12 residues. V was shortened by 5 bases and J by 3 bases, with 7 bases between the two germline ends. CDR1 and CDR2 (germline): KGHSH, LQKENI. This CDR3 is CASSEVEETQYF. The CDR3 DNA reads as TGTGCCAGCTCAGAGGTAGAAGAGACCCAGTACTTC. The whole variable domain, filled in from reference TRBV18 and TRBJ2-5, reads NAGVMQNPRHLVRRRGQEARLRCSPMKGHSHVYWYRQLPEEGLKFMVYLQKENIIDESGMPKERFSAEFPKEGPSILRIQQVVRGDSAAYFCASSEVEETQYFGPGTRLLVL.

The gene calls are TRBV19 and TRBJ1-1, with D perhaps matching TRBD1 (5 bases). CDR3 length: 16 residues. Trimming cost V 6 bases and J 0 bases, with 17 bases left between them. Germline assignment: CDR1 LNHDA and CDR2 SQIVND (reference sequence). The CDR3 spells CASRPGLRAMNTEAFF. CDR3 coding DNA: TGTGCCAGTAGGCCGGGACTCAGGGCGATGAACACTGAAGCTTTCTTT.

The chain couples TRBV6-5 to TRBJ2-5; D not resolved. Germline CDR1 is MNHEY and CDR2 is SVGAGI. The CDR3 sequence is 12 residues long. With 2 bases removed from V and 5 bases from J, the gap between germline ends came to 6 bases. This CDR3 is CASSYALETQYF. The CDR3 coding sequence is TGTGCCAGCAGTTACGCGTTGGAGACCCAGTACTTC.

The chain has TRBV18 and TRBJ1-6, with 8 bases aligning to TRBD1. V trimming: 4 bases; J trimming: 7 bases; junction bases outside the gene matches: 6. Per germline, CDR1 KGHSH and CDR2 LQKENI. The length of the CDR3 is 15 residues. The CDR3 is CASSLKTGENSPLHF. The CDR3 nucleotides are TGTGCCAGCTCACTAAAGACAGGGGAGAATTCACCCCTCCACTTT.

This chain connects TRBV6-2 or TRBV6-3 to TRBJ1-6; TRBD1 might be the D (5 bases). This CDR3 is built from 16 residues. V lost 0 bases to trimming and J lost 7 bases, with 13 bases between them. From germline, CDR1 is MNHEY and CDR2 SVGEGT. In nucleotides, the CDR3 is TGTGCCAGCAGTTACTCGAGGCCAGGGCGGAATTCACCCCTCCACTTT. This gives the protein CASSYSRPGRNSPLHF.

V usage is TRBV4-1 and J usage is TRBJ2-3; possibly TRBD2 for D (5 bases). Deletions cut 1 base from V and 0 bases from J, with 14 bases between. Germline lookup yields CDR1 MGHRA and CDR2 YSYEKL. This CDR3 has 17 residues. CDR3 sequence reads: CASSQGRAARSTDTQYF. In DNA form, the CDR3 reads TGCGCCAGCAGCCAAGGACGAGCGGCCCGTAGCACAGATACGCAGTATTTT.

J is TRBJ2-1 and V is TRBV19; 9 bases match TRBD2. This CDR3 has 19 amino acids. J was trimmed by 2 bases and V by 8 bases; bases with no gene match: 19. Per germline, CDR1 LNHDA and CDR2 SQIVND (reference sequence). The CDR3 DNA reads TGTGCCAGTCAAATCAGATCCGGGACTAGCATCCCCCCCTACAATGAGCAGTTCTTC. This translates into CASQIRSGTSIPPYNEQFF.

V and J are TRBV6-1 and TRBJ2-5, with D unresolved. Trimming removed 0 bases at V and 5 bases at J, with 13 bases between. CDR1 is MNHNS and CDR2 is SASEGT in the germline V gene. CDR3 length: 15 residues. The CDR3 nucleotides are TGTGCCAGCAGTGAAGCATTGGGGTTGGGCGAGACCCAGTACTTC. This encodes CASSEALGLGETQYF.